The 28 T cell receptor beta chains below all came from one sample that was sequenced in a study of T cell clonality in common variable immunodeficiency. TCRdb's copy holds only in-frame clones and misses some; the assay was immunoSEQ multiplex PCR. The sample has about 35,000 clones, none seen only once. Sequencing used peripheral blood mononuclear cells. These receptors were obtained from a person aged 18-70 years in good health.

This clone was seen ten or more times. The read terminates 3 residues ahead of where the CDR3 ends, so the germline J gene completes it. V usage is TRBV12-3 or TRBV12-4 and J usage is TRBJ2-1, with a weak D call TRBD1 (6 bases). The CDR3 runs to 16 residues. The V end lost 4 bases, the J end lost 8 bases, and 21 bases lay between the germline ends. Partial CDR3 DNA: TGTGCCAGCAGTTCCATCGGACTGGGGGCCCAGGATGAG. It codes for CASSSIGLGAQDE. The full CDR3 protein is CASSSIGLGAQDEQFF.

This clone has ten or more counts. The read finishes 3 residues shy of the CDR3 end, and the germline J gene is used to complete it. The J gene is TRBJ2-7, the V gene TRBV5-1; TRBD2 matches 11 bases. This CDR3 is built from 13 residues. Germline V gives CDR1 SGHRS, CDR2 YFSETQ. With 4 bases clipped from V and 5 bases from J, the junction kept 2 bases outside the gene matches. CDR3 in amino acids: CASSLAGGNEQYF. The CDR3 bases that were read are TGCGCCAGCAGCCTAGCGGGAGGAAACGAG.

This clone was detected many times. The CDR3 goes on 3 residues after the read ends, and that part is filled in from the germline J gene. The V and J genes are TRBV6-1 and TRBJ2-7; 11 positions match TRBD1. Germline V CDR1 and CDR2: MNHNS, SASEGT. The CDR3 totals 15 residues. V trimming: 4 bases; J trimming: 4 bases; junction bases outside the gene matches: 6. Partial CDR3 DNA: TGTGCCAGCAGTGTCGGGACAGGGGGGCGGTACGAG. It translates to CASSVGTGGRYE. The whole CDR3 reads CASSVGTGGRYEQYF.

The sample holds many counts of this clone. The sequenced fragment ends 3 residues before the CDR3 boundary, so the rest is inferred from the germline J gene. The gene calls are TRBV11-3 and TRBJ2-1; 9 nucleotides line up with TRBD2. CDR1 and CDR2 from the germline V gene are SGHNT and YENEEA. This CDR3 spans 15 amino acids. The V and J ends lost 4 bases and 5 bases, in that order; junction bases with no gene match: 6. CDR3 sequence: CASSSRLAANNEQFF. The part of the CDR3 DNA that was read is TGTGCCAGCAGCTCCCGACTAGCGGCAAACAATGAG.

This clone was found many times. The missing CDR3 end, 3 residues past where the read stops, is filled in from the germline J gene. The J gene is TRBJ2-2, the V gene TRBV30; TRBD2 aligns across 11 bases. The CDR3 sequence is 18 residues long. J gave up 4 bases and V 7 bases, and 17 bases lay outside the gene matches. In germline, CDR1 is GTSNPN, CDR2 SVGIG (reference sequence). CDR3 protein: CASPRLVAGGPVTGELFF. The DNA read from the CDR3 is TGTGCCTCTCCCCGATTGGTAGCGGGAGGGCCGGTCACCGGGGAG.

At least ten counts were recorded for this clone. The read stops 3 residues short of the end of the CDR3; the missing end is completed from the germline J gene. V usage is TRBV5-1 and J usage is TRBJ2-1; 8 bases line up with TRBD2. This CDR3 has 15 residues. J lost 7 bases, V lost 0 bases, and 6 bases had no gene match. Germline loops: CDR1 SGHRS, CDR2 YFSETQ. CDR3 bases read: TGCGCCAGCAGCTTGGCGGCGGGAGGTGGGAATGAG. This gives the protein CASSLAAGGGNE. The CDR3 in full is CASSLAAGGGNEQFF.

The table lists this clone with many counts. With the read ending 3 residues before the CDR3 end, the germline J gene is used to fill in that end. The chain uses TRBV13 and TRBJ2-7; D gene ambiguous. The V and J ends lost 5 bases and 4 bases respectively, with 15 bases between them. This CDR3 contains 14 residues. The germline V gene encodes CDR1 PRHDT and CDR2 FYEKMQ (reference sequence). The CDR3 DNA, read in part, is TGTGCCAGCAGCCAATCCCCCGAGCAATACGAG. It yields the protein CASSQSPEQYE. The complete CDR3 protein is CASSQSPEQYEQYF.

This clone was seen at least ten times. The sequence runs out 3 residues before the end of the CDR3; the remainder is reconstructed from the germline J gene. The chain couples TRBV7-9 to TRBJ2-5; D possibly corresponds to TRBD2 (7 bases). This CDR3 spans 14 amino acids. Germline CDR1 reads SEHNR; CDR2 reads FQNEAQ (reference sequence). The V end lost 0 bases, the J end lost 5 bases, and 10 bases lay between the germline ends. The CDR3 spells CASSLAGGRETQYF. CDR3 DNA, as far as it was read: TGTGCCAGCAGCTTAGCGGGGGGGCGGGAGACC.

This clone was observed at least ten times. The CDR3 is cut off 3 residues early in the read; its end comes from the germline J gene. The chain is built from TRBV5-6 and TRBJ2-7; D possibly corresponds to TRBD2 (6 bases). V gave up 1 base and J gave up 1 base, with 9 bases separating them. Germline V gives CDR1 SGHDT, CDR2 YYEEEE. This CDR3 is 14 amino acids long. The sequenced CDR3 bases are TGTGCCAGCAGCTTGAGGCGGGATTCCTACGAG. This encodes CASSLRRDSYE. The complete CDR3 protein is CASSLRRDSYEQYF.

This clone showed up many times. The CDR3 is cut off 3 residues early in the read; its end comes from the germline J gene. The chain joins TRBV5-1 to TRBJ2-5; TRBD1 matches 7 bases. This CDR3 has 15 amino acids. The V and J ends lost 4 bases and 5 bases, in that order; junction bases with no gene match: 11. Germline V gene data show CDR1 as SGHRS and CDR2 as YFSETQ. The CDR3 sequence is CASSGGTGVGETQYF. The DNA read from the CDR3 is TGCGCCAGCAGCGGAGGAACAGGGGTTGGGGAGACC.

Of note for this clone: The read terminates 3 residues before the CDR3 end, so the remaining end is supplied by the germline J gene. V gene TRBV7-9 combines with J gene TRBJ2-3; D not certain. This CDR3 comprises 13 residues. CDR1 and CDR2 from the germline V gene are SEHNR and FQNEAQ (reference sequence). The CDR3 region is CASSPPVQETQYF. Incomplete CDR3 DNA: TGTGCCAGCAGCCCCCCGGTTCAAGAGACG.

This clone has a count of ten or more. Incomplete CDR3 DNA: TGTGCCAGCAGCAGGGGTTTCACAGAGGAAAAA. Amino acids: CASSRGFTEEK. The full CDR3 reads CASSRGFTEEKLFF. The chain joins TRBV5-5 to TRBJ1-4, with TRBD1 as a possible D gene (5 bases). The read finishes 3 residues shy of the CDR3 end, and the germline J gene is used to complete it. Germline V lookup: CDR1 SGHKS, CDR2 YYEKEE (reference sequence). The CDR3 is made up of 14 amino acids. V lost 4 bases, J lost 8 bases, and 15 bases lay in between.

About this clone itself: A read error is possible here, since a much larger clone lies one base away. The read ends 3 residues early relative to the CDR3; the germline J gene fills the gap. Other DNA sequences in the same sample also yield this CDR3. The rearrangement uses TRBV30 and TRBJ1-3; D perhaps matches TRBD1 (5 bases). The CDR3 runs to 15 residues. Germline CDR1 GTSNPN, CDR2 SVGIG (reference sequence). Partial CDR3 DNA: TGTGCCTGGAGTCGGAGGCAGGACAAGCAAAACACG. This gives the protein CAWSRRQDKQNT. The whole CDR3 sequence is CAWSRRQDKQNTIYF.

This clone was seen repeatedly, ten times or more. Read coverage stops 3 residues before the CDR3 terminus; the germline J gene supplies the remainder. V usage is TRBV9 and J usage is TRBJ2-7; 11 bases map to TRBD2. CDR3 length: 14 amino acids. V dropped 3 bases and J dropped 1; count of bases not matched to a gene: 0. Germline V gene lookup returns CDR1 SGDLS and CDR2 YYNGEE. The CDR3 protein is CASSGLAGSYEQYF. CDR3 DNA, as far as it was read: TGTGCCAGCAGCGGACTAGCGGGATCCTACGAG. Full variable domain (remainder filled in from reference TRBV9 and TRBJ2-7): DSGVTQTPKHLITATGQRVTLRCSPRSGDLSVYWYQQSLDQGLQFLIQYYNGEERAKGNILERFSAQQFPDLHSELNLSSLELGDSALYFCASSGLAGSYEQYFGPGTRLTVT.

This clone was seen only a few times. CDR3 DNA (partial): TGTGCCAGCAGCTTAGCCCGCAGGGAATCAGATACG. Translated, it gives CASSLARRESDT. Given in full, the CDR3 is CASSLARRESDTQYF. This chain uses TRBV7-6 with TRBJ2-3, with D maybe TRBD1 (5 bases). The read halts 3 residues ahead of the CDR3 end, with the missing end drawn from the germline J gene. V gave up 0 bases and J gave up 4 bases, with 11 bases separating them. The length of the CDR3 is 15 residues. The germline V gene encodes CDR1 SGHVS and CDR2 FNYEAQ. Using reference TRBV7-6 and TRBJ2-3 for the parts outside the CDR3, the full variable domain is GAGVSQSPRYKVTKRGQDVALRCDPISGHVSLYWYRQALGQGPEFLTYFNYEAQQDKSGLPNDRFSAERPEGSISTLTIQRTEQRDSAMYRCASSLARRESDTQYFGPGTRLTVL.

This clone was detected a few times. The CDR3 extends 3 residues past the end of the read, so its final part is completed from the germline J gene. V gene TRBV19 combines with J gene TRBJ1-2, with unresolved D. CDR1 and CDR2 (germline): LNHDA, SQIVND (reference sequence). The CDR3 is made up of 16 amino acids. CDR3 amino acids: CASSISGLAGTYDYTF. Partial CDR3 DNA: TGTGCCAGTAGTATAAGTGGCCTAGCGGGTACCTACGAC.

Many counts were recorded for this clone. Sequencing ends 3 residues short of the CDR3 end; the germline J gene provides the rest. The genes are TRBV20-1 and TRBJ2-1, with 8 positions matching TRBD2. Germline V gene sequence: CDR1 DFQATT, CDR2 SNEGSKA (reference sequence). Trimming at V came to 4 bases and at J to 6 bases, leaving 8 bases not matched to a gene. This CDR3 contains 14 residues. This chain's CDR3 is CSAKREPLSNEQFF. CDR3 DNA (partial): TGCAGTGCTAAGCGGGAGCCCCTTTCCAATGAG.

This clone was counted many times. Read coverage stops 3 residues before the CDR3 terminus; the germline J gene supplies the remainder. The chain carries TRBV10-1 and TRBJ1-2; D is unresolved. The germline gives CDR1 WNHNN, CDR2 SYGVQD (reference sequence). This CDR3 is 13 amino acids long. This CDR3 reads CASSESRKHGYTF. The CDR3 DNA, read in part, is TGCGCCAGCAGTGAGTCGAGAAAGCACGGC.

This clone showed up just a few times. The read falls 3 residues short of the CDR3 end, and the missing part is taken from the germline J gene. V gene TRBV7-9 combines with J gene TRBJ1-2; TRBD1 agrees at 8 bases. The CDR3 length is 13 residues. The V gene's germline CDR1 is SEHNR and CDR2 FQNEAQ (reference sequence). The CDR3 region is CASTGTGPYDYTF. Incomplete CDR3 DNA: TGTGCCAGCACCGGGACAGGTCCTTACGAC.

This clone has a handful of counts. The missing CDR3 end, 3 residues past where the read stops, is filled in from the germline J gene. V is TRBV18 and J is TRBJ1-2, with 9 bases aligning to TRBD1. Germline V lookup: CDR1 KGHSH, CDR2 LQKENI. The CDR3 totals 16 residues. CDR3 sequence: CASSPEGGQGPYDYTF. Partial CDR3 DNA: TGTGCCAGCTCACCCGAAGGAGGACAGGGGCCCTACGAC.

This clone was detected many times. The CDR3 goes on 3 residues after the read ends, and that part is filled in from the germline J gene. V usage is TRBV6-9 and J usage is TRBJ2-3, with TRBD2 matching over 7 bases. The V gene end was trimmed by 7 bases and the J gene end by 6 bases; junction bases not matched to a gene: 13. Germline V gives CDR1 MNHGY, CDR2 SVAAGI. This CDR3 has 15 residues. Incomplete CDR3 DNA: TGTGCCAGCACCTCGGGGGAGGGGAGTGTCGATACG. It yields the protein CASTSGEGSVDT. The whole CDR3 is CASTSGEGSVDTQYF.

At least ten counts were recorded for this clone. The CDR3 extends 3 residues past the end of the read, so its final part is completed from the germline J gene. V usage is TRBV5-1 and J usage is TRBJ2-3, with D perhaps being TRBD1 or TRBD2 (7 bases each). This CDR3 spans 14 amino acids. Germline loops: CDR1 SGHRS, CDR2 YFSETQ. The CDR3 DNA, read in part, is TGCGCCAGCAGCTTTGAGGGGGCGCGGGAGACG. Translated: CASSFEGARET. The complete CDR3 sequence is CASSFEGARETQYF.

Many counts were recorded for this clone. The read halts 3 residues ahead of the CDR3 end, with the missing end drawn from the germline J gene. V gene TRBV19 combines with J gene TRBJ2-3, with 7 nucleotides matching TRBD1. Germline CDR1 is LNHDA and CDR2 is SQIVND (reference sequence). The length of the CDR3 is 13 residues. Losses at the gene ends were 10 bases for V and 2 bases for J; bases not matched to a gene: 6. The part of the CDR3 DNA that was read is TGTGCCATAGAGGACAGGTCCACAGATACG. This codes for CAIEDRSTDT. The whole CDR3 reads CAIEDRSTDTQYF.

This clone has a handful of counts. The read comes to an end 3 residues before the CDR3 does, leaving the germline J gene to fill in the end. V and J are TRBV2 and TRBJ1-5; D not resolved. This CDR3 contains 14 residues. Between the trimmed V and J ends, which lost 3 bases and 0 bases, there was a span of 6 bases. The germline gives CDR1 SNHLY, CDR2 FYNNEI. The CDR3 bases that were read are TGTGCCAGCAGTGACTCCAGTAGCAATCAGCCC. This sequence encodes CASSDSSSNQP. The CDR3, in full, reads CASSDSSSNQPQHF. Filled out from reference TRBV2 and TRBJ1-5, the complete variable domain reads EPEVTQTPSHQVTQMGQEVILRCVPISNHLYFYWYRQILGQKVEFLVSFYNNEISEKSEIFDDQFSVERPDGSNFTLKIRSTKLEDSAMYFCASSDSSSNQPQHFGDGTRLSIL.

This clone was picked up a small number of times. This may be a read error, as it is one base from a much larger clone. The CDR3 end is not reached by the read, which stops 3 residues before it; the germline J gene fills it in. The same CDR3 is also encoded by other DNA sequences in this sample. The chain employs TRBV7-7 and TRBJ2-1; TRBD2 agrees at 12 bases. The CDR3 is 16 residues long. CDR1 and CDR2 (germline): SSHAT, FNYEAQ (reference sequence). CDR3 amino acids: CASSPGLAGLPNEQFF. Incomplete CDR3 DNA: TGCGCTAGCAGTCCCGGACTAGCGGGACTACCCAATGAG. The complete variable domain, with remaining parts taken from reference TRBV7-7 and TRBJ2-1, reads GAGVSQSPRYKVTKRGQDVTLRCDPISSHATLYWYQQALGQGPEFLTYFNYEAQPDKSGLPSDRFSAERPEGSISTLTIQRTEQRDSAMYRCASSPGLAGLPNEQFFGPGTRLTVL.

This clone was seen ten or more times. The read ends 3 residues early relative to the CDR3; the germline J gene fills the gap. The chain links TRBV29-1 to TRBJ1-3; the D gene is possibly TRBD1 (6 bases). The CDR3 length is 12 residues. The V gene's germline CDR1 is SQVTM and CDR2 ANQGSEA. Trimming took 3 bases from V and 4 from J, leaving 7 bases between them. The CDR3 bases that were read are TGCAGCGTTGAGGGGGCGGGAAACACC. The encoded protein is CSVEGAGNT. The CDR3 in its entirety is CSVEGAGNTIYF.

This clone was found many times. The CDR3 end falls 3 residues outside the read, so it is completed with the germline J gene. The chain recombines TRBV9 with TRBJ2-7; TRBD2 might be the D (5 bases). The CDR3 covers 15 residues. From germline, CDR1 is SGDLS and CDR2 YYNGEE. V was cut by 4 bases and J by 0 bases, with 14 bases left in between. CDR3 sequence: CASSRTFGLSYEQYF. The CDR3 DNA, read in part, is TGTGCCAGCAGCCGTACCTTTGGACTCTCCTACGAG.

This clone was seen at least ten times. CDR3 residues: CASSSGTKVFNEQFF. CDR3 DNA (partial): TGTGCCAGCAGTTCCGGGACTAAAGTTTTCAATGAG. The chain couples TRBV7-9 to TRBJ2-1; 7 bases fit TRBD2. The read falls 3 residues short of the CDR3 end, and the missing part is taken from the germline J gene. V lost 6 bases to trimming and J lost 6 bases; unmatched junction nucleotides: 11. The length of the CDR3 is 15 residues. Germline-derived CDR1 and CDR2 are SEHNR and FQNEAQ (reference sequence).